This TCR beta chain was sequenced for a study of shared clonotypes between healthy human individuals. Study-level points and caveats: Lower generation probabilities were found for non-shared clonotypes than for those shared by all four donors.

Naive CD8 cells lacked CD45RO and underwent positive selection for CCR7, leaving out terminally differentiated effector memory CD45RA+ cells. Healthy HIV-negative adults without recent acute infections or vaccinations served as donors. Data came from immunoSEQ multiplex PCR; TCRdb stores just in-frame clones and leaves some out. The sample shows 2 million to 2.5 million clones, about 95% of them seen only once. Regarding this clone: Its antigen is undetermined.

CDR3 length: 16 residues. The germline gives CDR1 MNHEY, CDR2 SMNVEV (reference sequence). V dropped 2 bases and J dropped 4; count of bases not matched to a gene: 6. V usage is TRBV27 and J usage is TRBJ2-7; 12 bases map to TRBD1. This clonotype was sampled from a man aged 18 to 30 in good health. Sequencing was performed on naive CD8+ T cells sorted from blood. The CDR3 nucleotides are TGTGCCAGCAGTTTACAGGGACAGGGGGCCCCTTACGAGCAGTACTTC. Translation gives CASSLQGQGAPYEQYF.